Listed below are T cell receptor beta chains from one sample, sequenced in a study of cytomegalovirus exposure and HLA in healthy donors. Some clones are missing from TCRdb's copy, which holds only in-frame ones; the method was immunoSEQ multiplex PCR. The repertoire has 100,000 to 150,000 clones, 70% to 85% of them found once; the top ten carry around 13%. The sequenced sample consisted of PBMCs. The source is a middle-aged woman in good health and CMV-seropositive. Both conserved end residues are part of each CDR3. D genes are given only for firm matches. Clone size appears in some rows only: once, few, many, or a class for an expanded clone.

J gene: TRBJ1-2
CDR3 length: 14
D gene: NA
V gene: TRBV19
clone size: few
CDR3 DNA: TGTGCCAGTGCCGGTACAGGGATAGTCTATGGCTACACCTTC
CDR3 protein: CASAGTGIVYGYTF

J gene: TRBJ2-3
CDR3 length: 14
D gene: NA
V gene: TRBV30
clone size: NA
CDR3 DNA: TGTGCCTGGAGTCCTGGACAGCTGTGGGATACGCAGTATTTT
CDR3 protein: CAWSPGQLWDTQYF

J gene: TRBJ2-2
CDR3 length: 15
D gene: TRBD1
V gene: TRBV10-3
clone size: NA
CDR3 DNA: TGTGCCATCAGTGAGGGGACAGGGAACACCGGGGAGCTGTTTTTT
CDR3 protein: CAISEGTGNTGELFF

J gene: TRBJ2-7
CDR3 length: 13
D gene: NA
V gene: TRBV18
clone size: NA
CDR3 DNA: TGTGCCAGCTCACTCAAAGAGACTTCTGAGCAGTACTTC
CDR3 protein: CASSLKETSEQYF

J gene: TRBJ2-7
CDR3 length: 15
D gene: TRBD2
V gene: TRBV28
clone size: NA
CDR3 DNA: TGTGCCAGCAGTTTATTCGCTAGCGGCTCCTACGAGCAGTACTTC
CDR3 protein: CASSLFASGSYEQYF

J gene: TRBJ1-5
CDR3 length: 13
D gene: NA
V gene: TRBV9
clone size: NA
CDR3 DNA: TGTGCCAGCAGCGATAGCGGCAATCAGCCCCAGCATTTT
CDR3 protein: CASSDSGNQPQHF

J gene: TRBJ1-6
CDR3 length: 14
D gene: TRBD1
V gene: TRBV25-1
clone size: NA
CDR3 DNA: TGTGCCAGCAGTGGGACAGGGGATAATTCACCCCTCCACTTT
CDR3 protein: CASSGTGDNSPLHF

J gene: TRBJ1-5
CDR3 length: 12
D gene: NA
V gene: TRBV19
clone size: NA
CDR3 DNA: TGTGCCAGTAAAGGGGTAGATCAGCCCCAGCATTTT
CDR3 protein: CASKGVDQPQHF

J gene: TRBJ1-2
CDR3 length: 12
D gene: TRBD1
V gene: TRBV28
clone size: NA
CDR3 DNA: TGTGCCAGCATAGGGACAGGCGATGGCTACACCTTC
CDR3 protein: CASIGTGDGYTF

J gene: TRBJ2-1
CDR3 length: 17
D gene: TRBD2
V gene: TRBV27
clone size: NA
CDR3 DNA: TGTGCCAGCAGCCCCCATCGACTAGCGGGAGACATATATGAGCAGTTCTTC
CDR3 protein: CASSPHRLAGDIYEQFF

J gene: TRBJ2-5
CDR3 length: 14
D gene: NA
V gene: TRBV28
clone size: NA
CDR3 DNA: TGTGCCAGCAGTTTACAGGCAGGCTCAGAGACCCAGTACTTC
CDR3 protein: CASSLQAGSETQYF

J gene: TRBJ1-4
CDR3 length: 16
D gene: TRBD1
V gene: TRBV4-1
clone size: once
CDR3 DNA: TGCGCCAGCAGCACCCTGGGGGCAGGGGGCTATGAAAAACTGTTTTTT
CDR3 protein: CASSTLGAGGYEKLFF

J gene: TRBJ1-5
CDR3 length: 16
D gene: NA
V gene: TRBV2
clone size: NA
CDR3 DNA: TGTGCCAGCACCAACCTCTCGGGACAAGGAGACCAGCCCCAGCATTTT
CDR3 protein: CASTNLSGQGDQPQHF

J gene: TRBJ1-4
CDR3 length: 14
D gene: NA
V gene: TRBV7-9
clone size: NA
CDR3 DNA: TGTGCCAGCAGCTTGTCGGGGGCTAATGAAAAACTGTTTTTT
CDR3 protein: CASSLSGANEKLFF

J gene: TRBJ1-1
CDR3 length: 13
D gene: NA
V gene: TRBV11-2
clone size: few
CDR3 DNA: TGTGCCAGCAGCAGACAGATGAACACTGAAGCTTTCTTT
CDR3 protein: CASSRQMNTEAFF